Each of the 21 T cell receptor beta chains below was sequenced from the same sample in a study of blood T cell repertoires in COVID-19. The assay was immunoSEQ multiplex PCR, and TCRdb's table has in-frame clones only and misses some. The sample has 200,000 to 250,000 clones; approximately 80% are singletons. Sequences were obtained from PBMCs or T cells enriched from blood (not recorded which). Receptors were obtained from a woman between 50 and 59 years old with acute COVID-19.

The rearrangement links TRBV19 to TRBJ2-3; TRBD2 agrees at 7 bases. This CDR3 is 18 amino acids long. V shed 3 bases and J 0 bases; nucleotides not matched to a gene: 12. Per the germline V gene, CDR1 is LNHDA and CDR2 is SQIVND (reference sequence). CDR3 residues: CASSIRPASGRSTDTQYF. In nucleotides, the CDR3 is TGTGCCAGTAGTATCCGCCCGGCTAGCGGACGTAGCACAGATACGCAGTATTTT.

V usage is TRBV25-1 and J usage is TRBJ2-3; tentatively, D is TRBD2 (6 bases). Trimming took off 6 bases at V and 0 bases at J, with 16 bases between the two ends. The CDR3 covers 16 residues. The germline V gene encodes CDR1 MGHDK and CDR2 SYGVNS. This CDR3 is CASSPRELASTDTQYF. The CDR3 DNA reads TGTGCCAGCAGCCCTAGGGAACTAGCCAGCACAGATACGCAGTATTTT.

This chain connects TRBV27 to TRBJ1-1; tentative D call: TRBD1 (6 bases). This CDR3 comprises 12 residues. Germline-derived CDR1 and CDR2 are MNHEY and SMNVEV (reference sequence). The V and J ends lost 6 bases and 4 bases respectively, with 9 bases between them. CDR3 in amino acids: CASRTGLTEAFF. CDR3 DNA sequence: TGTGCCAGCAGGACAGGTCTCACTGAAGCTTTCTTT.

The CDR3 spells CARSLPEQYF. The CDR3 DNA is TGTGCCAGAAGCTTGCCGGAGCAGTACTTC. The chain has TRBV5-3 and TRBJ2-7; D gene uncertain. TRBV5-3 is an open reading frame, and its role is uncertain. The CDR3 extends over 10 amino acids. V lost 1 base and J lost 7, with 3 bases in between.

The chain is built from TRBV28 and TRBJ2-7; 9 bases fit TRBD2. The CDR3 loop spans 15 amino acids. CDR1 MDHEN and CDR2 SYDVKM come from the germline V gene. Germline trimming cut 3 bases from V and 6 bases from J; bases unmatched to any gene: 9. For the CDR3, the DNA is TGTGCCAGCAGTTTTTCGGTGCGGGGGGGAAGCGAGCAGTACTTC. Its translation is CASSFSVRGGSEQYF.

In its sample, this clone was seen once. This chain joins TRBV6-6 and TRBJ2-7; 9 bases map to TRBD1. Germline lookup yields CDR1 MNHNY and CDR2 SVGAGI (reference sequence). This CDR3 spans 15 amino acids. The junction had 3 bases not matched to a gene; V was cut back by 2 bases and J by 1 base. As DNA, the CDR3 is TGTGCCAGCAGTTACGGGACAGGGTATTCCTACGAGCAGTACTTC. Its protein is CASSYGTGYSYEQYF.

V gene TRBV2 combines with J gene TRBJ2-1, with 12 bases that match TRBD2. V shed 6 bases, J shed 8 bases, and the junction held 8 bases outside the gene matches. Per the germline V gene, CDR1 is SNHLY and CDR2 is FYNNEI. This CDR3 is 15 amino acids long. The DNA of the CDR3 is TGTGCCAGCAGACTGACTAGCGGGAGAGGTGATGAGCAGTTCTTC. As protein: CASRLTSGRGDEQFF.

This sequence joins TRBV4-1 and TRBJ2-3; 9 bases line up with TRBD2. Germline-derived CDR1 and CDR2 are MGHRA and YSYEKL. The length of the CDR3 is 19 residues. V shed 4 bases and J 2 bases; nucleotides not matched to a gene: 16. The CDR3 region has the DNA TGCGCCAGCAGCCCCAATCCATGGGCTAGCGGGGACGACACAGATACGCAGTATTTT. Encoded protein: CASSPNPWASGDDTDTQYF.

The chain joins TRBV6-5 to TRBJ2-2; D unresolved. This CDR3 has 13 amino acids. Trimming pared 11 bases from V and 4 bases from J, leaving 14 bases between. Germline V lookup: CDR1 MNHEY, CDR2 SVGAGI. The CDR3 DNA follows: TGTGCCGGGCCCACGTTGGGCACCGGGGAGCTGTTTTTT. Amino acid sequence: CAGPTLGTGELFF.

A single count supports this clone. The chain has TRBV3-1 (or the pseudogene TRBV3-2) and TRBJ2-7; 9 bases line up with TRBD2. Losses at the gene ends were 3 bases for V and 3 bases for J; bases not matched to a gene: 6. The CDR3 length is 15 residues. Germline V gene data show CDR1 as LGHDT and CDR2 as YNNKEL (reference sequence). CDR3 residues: CASSQSSGTYYEQYF. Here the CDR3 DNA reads TGTGCCAGCAGCCAGTCTAGCGGGACATACTACGAGCAGTACTTC.

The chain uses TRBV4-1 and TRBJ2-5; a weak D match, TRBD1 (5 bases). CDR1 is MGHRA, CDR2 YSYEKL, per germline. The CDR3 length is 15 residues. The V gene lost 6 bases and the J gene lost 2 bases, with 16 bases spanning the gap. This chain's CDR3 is CASRESGIPQETQYF. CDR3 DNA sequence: TGCGCCAGCAGAGAATCAGGGATTCCTCAAGAGACCCAGTACTTC.

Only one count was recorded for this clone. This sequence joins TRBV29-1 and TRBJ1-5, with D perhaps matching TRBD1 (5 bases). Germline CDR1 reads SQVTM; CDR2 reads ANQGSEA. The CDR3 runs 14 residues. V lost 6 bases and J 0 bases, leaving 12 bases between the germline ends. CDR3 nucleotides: TGCAGCGTGGGGTTAGGGGATAGCAATCAGCCCCAGCATTTT. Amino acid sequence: CSVGLGDSNQPQHF.

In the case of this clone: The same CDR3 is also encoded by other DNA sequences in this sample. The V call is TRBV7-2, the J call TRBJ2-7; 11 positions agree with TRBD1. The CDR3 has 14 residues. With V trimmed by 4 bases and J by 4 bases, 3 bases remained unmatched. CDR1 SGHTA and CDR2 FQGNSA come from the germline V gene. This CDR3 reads CASSWTGGGYEQYF. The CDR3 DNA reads TGTGCCAGCAGCTGGACAGGGGGCGGATACGAGCAGTACTTC.

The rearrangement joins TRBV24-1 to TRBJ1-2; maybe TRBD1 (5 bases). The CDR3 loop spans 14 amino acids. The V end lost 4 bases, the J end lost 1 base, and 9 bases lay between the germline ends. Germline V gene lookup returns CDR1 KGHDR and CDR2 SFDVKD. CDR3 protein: CATSEGVLNYGYTF. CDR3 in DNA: TGTGCCACCAGTGAAGGGGTACTTAACTATGGCTACACCTTC.

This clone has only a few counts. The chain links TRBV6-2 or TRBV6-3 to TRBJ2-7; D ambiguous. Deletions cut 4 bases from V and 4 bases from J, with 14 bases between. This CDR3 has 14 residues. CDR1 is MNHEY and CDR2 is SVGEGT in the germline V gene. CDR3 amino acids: CASSFSLAAYEQYF. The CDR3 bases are TGTGCCAGCAGTTTTTCTCTCGCAGCGTACGAGCAGTACTTC.

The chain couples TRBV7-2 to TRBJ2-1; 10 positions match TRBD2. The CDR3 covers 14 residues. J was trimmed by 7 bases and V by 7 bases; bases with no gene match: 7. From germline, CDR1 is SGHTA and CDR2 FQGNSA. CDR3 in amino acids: CASTRIAGGNEQFF. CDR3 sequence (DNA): TGTGCCAGCACCCGGATAGCGGGGGGAAATGAGCAGTTCTTC.

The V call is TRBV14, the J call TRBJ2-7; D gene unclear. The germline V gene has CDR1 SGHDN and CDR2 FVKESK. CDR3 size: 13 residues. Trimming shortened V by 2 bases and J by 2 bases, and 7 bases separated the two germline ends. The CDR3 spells CASSQYGAYEQYF. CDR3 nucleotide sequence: TGTGCCAGCAGCCAATACGGAGCCTACGAGCAGTACTTC.

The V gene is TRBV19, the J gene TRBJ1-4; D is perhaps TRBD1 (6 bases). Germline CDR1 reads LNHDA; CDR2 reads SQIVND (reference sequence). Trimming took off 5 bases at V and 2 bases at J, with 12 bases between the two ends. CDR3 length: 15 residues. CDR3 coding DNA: TGTGCCAGTAGTCCACGGGGGGCGACTAATGAAAAACTGTTTTTT. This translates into CASSPRGATNEKLFF.

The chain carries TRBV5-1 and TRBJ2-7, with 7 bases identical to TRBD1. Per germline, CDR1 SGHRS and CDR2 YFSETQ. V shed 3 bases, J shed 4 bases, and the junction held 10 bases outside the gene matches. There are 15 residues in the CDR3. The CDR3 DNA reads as TGCGCCAGCAGCTCGAGACCGGGACAGACTTACGAGCAGTACTTC. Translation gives CASSSRPGQTYEQYF.

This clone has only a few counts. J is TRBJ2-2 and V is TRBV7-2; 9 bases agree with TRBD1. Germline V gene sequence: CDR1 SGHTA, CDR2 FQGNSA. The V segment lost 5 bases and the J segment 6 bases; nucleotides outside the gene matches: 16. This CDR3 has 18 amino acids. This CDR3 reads CASSPSRDRVRSSGELFF. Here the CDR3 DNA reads TGTGCCAGCAGCCCTTCCCGGGACAGGGTCCGGTCCTCCGGGGAGCTGTTTTTT. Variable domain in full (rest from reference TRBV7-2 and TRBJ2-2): GAGVSQSPSNKVTEKGKDVELRCDPISGHTALYWYRQSLGQGLEFLIYFQGNSAPDKSGLPSDRFSAERTGGSVSTLTIQRTQQEDSAVYLCASSPSRDRVRSSGELFFGEGSRLTVL.

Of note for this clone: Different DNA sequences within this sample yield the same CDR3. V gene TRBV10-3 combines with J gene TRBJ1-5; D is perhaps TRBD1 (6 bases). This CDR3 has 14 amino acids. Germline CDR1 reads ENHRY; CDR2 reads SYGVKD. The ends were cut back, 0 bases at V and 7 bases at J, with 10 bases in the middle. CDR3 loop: CAISESQGNQPQHF. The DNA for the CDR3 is TGTGCCATCAGTGAGTCCCAGGGGAACCAGCCCCAGCATTTT.